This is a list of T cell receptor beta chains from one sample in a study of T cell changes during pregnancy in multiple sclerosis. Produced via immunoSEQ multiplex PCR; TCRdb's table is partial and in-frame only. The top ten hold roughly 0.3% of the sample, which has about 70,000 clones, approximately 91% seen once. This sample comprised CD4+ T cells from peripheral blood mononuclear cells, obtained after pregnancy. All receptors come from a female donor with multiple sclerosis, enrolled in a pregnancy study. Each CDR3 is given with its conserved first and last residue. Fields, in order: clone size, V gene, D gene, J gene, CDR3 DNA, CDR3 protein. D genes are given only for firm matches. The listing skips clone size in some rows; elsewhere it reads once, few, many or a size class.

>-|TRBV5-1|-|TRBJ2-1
TGCGCCAGCAGCTTGGCCGAGGAGGGGCACAATGAGCAGTTCTTC
CASSLAEEGHNEQFF
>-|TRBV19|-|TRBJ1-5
TGTGCCAGTAGTACCGGACAGTGGGTTAATCAGCCCCAGCATTTT
CASSTGQWVNQPQHF
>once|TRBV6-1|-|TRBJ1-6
TGTGCCAGCAGTGGCCGGACAGCGGGAAATTCACCCCTCCACTTT
CASSGRTAGNSPLHF
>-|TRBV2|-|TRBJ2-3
TGTGCCAGCAGTGGCGGCACCACCACAGATACGCAGTATTTT
CASSGGTTTDTQYF
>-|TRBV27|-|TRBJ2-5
TGTGCCAGCAGTTTATCACCTCTACAAGAGACCCAGTACTTC
CASSLSPLQETQYF
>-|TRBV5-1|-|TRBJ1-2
TGCGCCAGCAGCTTGGACAGGGCCTATGGCTACACCTTC
CASSLDRAYGYTF
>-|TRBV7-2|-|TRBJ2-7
TGTGCCAGCAGCTTAGGACCTAGCGCAAGGTACTTC
CASSLGPSARYF
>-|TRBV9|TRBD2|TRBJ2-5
TGTGCCAGCAGCGTACTAGCGGGGGGACCCCAAGAGACCCAGTACTTC
CASSVLAGGPQETQYF
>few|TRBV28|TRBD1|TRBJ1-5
TGTGCCAGCGGAGGGACAGGCCAGCATTTT
CASGGTGQHF
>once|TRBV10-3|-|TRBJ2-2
TGTGCCATCAGCTCCTCTAGCAGCCAGAACACCGGGGAGCTGTTTTTT
CAISSSSSQNTGELFF
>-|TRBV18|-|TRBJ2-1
TGTGCCAGCTCACCAGTAGGGGATGAGCAGTTCTTC
CASSPVGDEQFF
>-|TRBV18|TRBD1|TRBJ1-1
TGTGCCAGCCGAACAGGGGGCACTGAAGCTTTCTTT
CASRTGGTEAFF
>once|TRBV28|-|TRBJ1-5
TGTGCCAGCAGTGCAGATCAGCCCCAGCATTTT
CASSADQPQHF
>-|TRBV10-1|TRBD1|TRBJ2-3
TGCGCCAGCAGTGAGTCGGACAGGGCCACAGATACGCAGTATTTT
CASSESDRATDTQYF
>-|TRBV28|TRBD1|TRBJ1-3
TGTGCCAGCTGGCGGGACAGGGGTAACACCATATATTTT
CASWRDRGNTIYF
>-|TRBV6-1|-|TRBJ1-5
TGTGCCAGCTCAGGATCCCAAGCCGGTCAGCCCCAGCATTTT
CASSGSQAGQPQHF
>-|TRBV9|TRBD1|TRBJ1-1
TGTGCCAGCAGCGCCCAGGGGGCAGTGAACACTGAAGCTTTCTTT
CASSAQGAVNTEAFF
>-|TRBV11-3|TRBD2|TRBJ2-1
TGTGCCAGCAGCTTAGGCGGACTAGCTCATGATGAGCAGTTCTTC
CASSLGGLAHDEQFF
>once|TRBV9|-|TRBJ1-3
TGTGCCAGCAGCGTGGGGGGGTTCTCTGGAAACACCATATATTTT
CASSVGGFSGNTIYF
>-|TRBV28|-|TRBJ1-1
TGTGCCAGCACCCCTGCGGGGGGCAGGCCGTCTATGAACACTGAAGCTTTCTTT
CASTPAGGRPSMNTEAFF